The rows below give T cell receptor beta chains drawn from one sample of a study of blood T cell repertoires in COVID-19. The table came from immunoSEQ multiplex PCR; TCRdb's copy has only in-frame clones and leaves some out. The repertoire holds 250,000 to 300,000 clones, around 80% seen once, with about 4% in the top ten. Sequences were obtained from PBMCs or T cells enriched from blood (not recorded which). The receptors come from a man in his thirties or forties with acute COVID-19. Both conserved end residues are part of each CDR3. The D gene is left open where the match is weak. Not every row has a clone size; where given, it reads once, few, many or a size class.

v_gene,abundance,d_gene,j_gene,CDR3aa,CDR3nt
TRBV10-1,NA,NA,TRBJ2-4,CASSPQGRKDIQYF,TGCGCCAGCAGCCCCCAGGGGCGAAAGGACATTCAGTACTTC
TRBV18,NA,TRBD1,TRBJ1-3,CASSPQGASLSGNTIYF,TGTGCCAGCTCACCACAGGGGGCCAGTTTATCTGGAAACACCATATATTTT
TRBV7-8,NA,NA,TRBJ2-2,CASSLEFTGQRRGTGELFF,TGTGCCAGCAGCTTAGAATTCACGGGCCAGAGACGGGGCACCGGGGAGCTGTTTTTT
TRBV12-3/TRBV12-4,NA,NA,TRBJ1-2,CASTLGARGSYTF,TGTGCCAGCACCCTAGGCGCAAGGGGTAGCTACACCTTC
TRBV5-4,NA,NA,TRBJ1-6,CASSRGTDLKNSPLHF,TGTGCCAGCAGCAGGGGTACGGATTTAAAAAATTCACCCCTCCACTTT
TRBV28,NA,NA,TRBJ1-1,CASSFNVRGAFF,TGTGCCAGCAGTTTCAACGTACGGGGAGCTTTCTTT
TRBV9,once,NA,TRBJ1-3,CASSVEEAGNTIYF,TGTGCCAGCAGCGTAGAGGAGGCTGGAAACACCATATATTTT
TRBV19,once,TRBD2,TRBJ2-2,CASSSSGTSGRWAGELFF,TGTGCCAGTAGTTCGTCCGGGACTAGCGGGAGGTGGGCCGGGGAGCTGTTTTTT
TRBV5-6,NA,TRBD1,TRBJ2-5,CASSLGTGWAETQYF,TGTGCCAGCAGCTTGGGGACAGGGTGGGCAGAGACCCAGTACTTC
TRBV9,NA,NA,TRBJ2-5,CASSGRQTQLRETQYF,TGTGCCAGCAGCGGAAGACAGACCCAACTTAGGGAGACCCAGTACTTC
TRBV2,few,NA,TRBJ1-1,CASRFWVGDTEAFF,TGTGCCAGCAGGTTCTGGGTAGGGGACACTGAAGCTTTCTTT
TRBV28,NA,TRBD1,TRBJ1-5,CASSLDDRGRGPQHF,TGTGCCAGCAGTTTGGATGACAGGGGGAGGGGGCCCCAGCATTTT
TRBV2,NA,TRBD1,TRBJ1-1,CASRPGQGNSEAFF,TGTGCCAGCAGACCAGGACAGGGGAATTCTGAAGCTTTCTTT
TRBV6-1,NA,NA,TRBJ1-2,CASSEGQGFYGGYTF,TGTGCCAGCAGTGAAGGGCAGGGGTTCTACGGTGGCTACACCTTC
TRBV19,NA,NA,TRBJ1-1,CASSWDTLNTEAFF,TGTGCCAGTAGTTGGGACACTTTGAACACTGAAGCTTTCTTT
TRBV10-3,NA,NA,TRBJ2-2,CAISESAVRELFF,TGTGCCATCAGTGAGTCGGCTGTCCGGGAGCTGTTTTTT
TRBV7-8,NA,TRBD1,TRBJ1-5,CASSARDRENGQPQHF,TGTGCCAGCAGCGCCCGGGACAGGGAAAACGGTCAGCCCCAGCATTTT
TRBV27,NA,NA,TRBJ2-3,CASSLRGADTQYF,TGTGCCAGCAGTTTAAGGGGCGCGGATACGCAGTATTTT
TRBV6-5,NA,TRBD1,TRBJ1-6,CASSRQGYNSPLHF,TGTGCCAGCAGTAGACAGGGCTATAATTCACCCCTCCACTTT
TRBV11-2,NA,NA,TRBJ2-1,CASRDGGAGTNTGEQFF,TGTGCCAGCAGGGACGGTGGGGCCGGGACAAATACGGGTGAGCAGTTCTTC
TRBV5-4,NA,NA,TRBJ2-1,CASKGLESYNEQFF,TGTGCCAGCAAGGGACTGGAATCCTACAATGAGCAGTTCTTC
TRBV6-6,few,NA,TRBJ1-1,CASCRGVSTEAFF,TGTGCCAGCTGTCGGGGAGTAAGTACTGAAGCTTTCTTT
TRBV25-1,NA,NA,TRBJ2-2,CASSGRVYTGELFF,TGTGCCAGCAGTGGCCGGGTCTACACCGGGGAGCTGTTTTTT
TRBV3-1/TRBV3-2,NA,NA,TRBJ2-2,CASSRLPRGSRPGELFF,TGTGCCAGCAGCCGGTTACCTCGCGGGTCCCGACCCGGGGAGCTGTTTTTT
TRBV27,NA,NA,TRBJ2-2,CASSFWTHLKDSNTGELFF,TGTGCCAGCAGTTTTTGGACTCATCTTAAAGATTCGAACACCGGGGAGCTGTTTTTT
TRBV19,NA,TRBD1,TRBJ2-3,CASSISGQGARIDTQYF,TGTGCCAGTAGTATTTCGGGACAGGGGGCGAGGATAGATACGCAGTATTTT
TRBV19,NA,NA,TRBJ1-5,CASSIQALGGSQHF,TGTGCCAGTAGTATACAGGCGCTTGGTGGATCCCAGCATTTT
TRBV7-2,NA,TRBD1,TRBJ2-1,CASSSDRGSYNEQFF,TGTGCCAGCAGCTCGGACAGGGGTTCCTACAATGAGCAGTTCTTC
TRBV19,NA,NA,TRBJ1-1,CATLPGSGNTEAFF,TGTGCCACCCTCCCGGGGTCCGGGAACACTGAAGCTTTCTTT
TRBV4-1,NA,NA,TRBJ1-5,CASSQGVSQPQHF,TGCGCCAGCAGCCAAGGCGTGTCTCAGCCCCAGCATTTT
TRBV29-1,NA,NA,TRBJ1-1,CGGRSNTEAFF,TGTGGGGGCAGGTCGAACACTGAAGCTTTCTTT
TRBV6-2/TRBV6-3,NA,NA,TRBJ1-1,CASSLTLFTAFF,TGTGCCAGCAGTTTGACTTTATTCACGGCTTTCTTT
TRBV19,NA,TRBD1,TRBJ1-6,CASAPGGQGANSPLHF,TGTGCCAGTGCCCCGGGGGGACAGGGTGCCAATTCACCCCTCCACTTT
TRBV7-6,NA,TRBD2,TRBJ2-1,CASSSTVAGGSNEQFF,TGTGCCAGCAGCTCTACGGTAGCGGGAGGATCCAATGAGCAGTTCTTC
TRBV7-8,NA,NA,TRBJ1-4,CASSSVRGTNEKLFF,TGTGCCAGCAGCTCCGTAAGGGGAACTAATGAAAAACTGTTTTTT
TRBV6-5,once,NA,TRBJ1-5,CASSPARGNQPQHF,TGTGCCAGCAGCCCCGCCAGGGGCAATCAGCCCCAGCATTTT